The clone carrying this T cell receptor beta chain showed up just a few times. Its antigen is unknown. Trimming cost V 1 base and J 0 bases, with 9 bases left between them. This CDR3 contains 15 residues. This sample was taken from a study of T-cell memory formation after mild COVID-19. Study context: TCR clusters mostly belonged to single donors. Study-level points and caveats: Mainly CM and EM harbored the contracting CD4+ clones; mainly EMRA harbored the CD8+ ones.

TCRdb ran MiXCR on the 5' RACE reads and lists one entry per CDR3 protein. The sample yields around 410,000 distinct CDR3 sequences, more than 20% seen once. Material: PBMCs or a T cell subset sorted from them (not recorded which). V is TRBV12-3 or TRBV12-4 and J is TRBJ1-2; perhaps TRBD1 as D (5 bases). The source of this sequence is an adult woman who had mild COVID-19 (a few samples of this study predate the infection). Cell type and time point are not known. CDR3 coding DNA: TGTGCCAGCAGTTTAGGGGGCCTCGCTAACTATGGCTACACCTTC. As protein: CASSLGGLANYGYTF.